This T cell receptor (beta chain) was documented in a study of early T cells in non-severe SARS-CoV-2 infection. About the research overall: Whole-blood bulk RNA, unsorted, was sequenced, and chains were unpaired.

Germline CDR1 SQVTM, CDR2 ANQGSEA. The CDR3 is made up of 13 amino acids. Study-wide points: Comparison of clonotypes with VDJdb favored anti-spike CD8 responses while missing private and CD4 specificities.

Of note for this clonotype: The antigen is unknown. Mismatch with germline at one junction end may stem from a read error.

Tagging with unique molecular identifiers was applied to individual cDNA molecules. TCRdb processed the 5' RACE reads anew with MiXCR; each CDR3 protein has one entry. In the table there are 55,000 to 75,000 distinct CDR3 sequences, more than 9% of which are singletons. The rearrangement uses TRBV29-1 and TRBJ2-6, with unresolved D. Input material: whole blood. This TCR came from an adult who was a healthcare worker with PCR-confirmed SARS-CoV-2 infection or an uninfected control (not recorded which). The CDR3 sequence: CSIEGIGANVLTF. CDR3 in DNA: TGCAGCATTGAAGGTATTGGGGCCAACGTCCTGACTTTC.